The 11 T cell receptor beta chains given below trace back to one sample, sequenced in a study of shared clonotypes between healthy human individuals. Only in-frame clones appear in the TCRdb table, and some are missing; sequencing was by immunoSEQ multiplex PCR. The table has approximately 1,500,000 clones, approximately 98% seen once. Material: naive CD4+ T cells sorted from blood. This sample's subset: CD45RA+ positively selected. The receptors were gathered from a man aged 30-40 years in good health.

V gene TRBV2 combines with J gene TRBJ2-5; D remains unclear. This CDR3 has 13 amino acids. Trimming removed 3 bases at V and 7 bases at J, with 12 bases between. Looked up from germline, CDR1 is SNHLY and CDR2 is FYNNEI. CDR3: CASSEYWLGTQYF. The CDR3 nucleotides read TGTGCCAGCAGTGAGTACTGGTTGGGGACCCAGTACTTC.

The rearrangement uses TRBV6-5 and TRBJ2-7; the match to TRBD1 covers 11 bases. Trimming took 2 bases from V and 3 from J; bases not matched to a gene: 3. Germline V gives CDR1 MNHEY, CDR2 SVGAGI. This CDR3 contains 15 residues. CDR3 coding DNA: TGTGCCAGCAGTTACCCCGGGACAGGGGGCTACGAGCAGTACTTC. It yields the protein CASSYPGTGGYEQYF.

The V and J genes are TRBV18 and TRBJ2-7, with 9 bases fitting TRBD1. Germline-derived CDR1 and CDR2 are KGHSH and LQKENI. Trimming removed 6 bases from V and 2 bases from J; junction bases left unmatched: 5. The length of the CDR3 is 14 residues. Here the CDR3 reads CASSGTGRTYEQYF. Here the CDR3 DNA reads TGTGCCAGCTCGGGGACAGGGCGAACCTACGAGCAGTACTTC.

J is TRBJ2-7 and V is TRBV10-1; D is uncertain. Trimming shortened V by 9 bases and J by 5 bases, and 5 bases separated the two germline ends. The CDR3 consists of 9 residues. Germline CDR1 WNHNN, CDR2 SYGVQD (reference sequence). The CDR3 region is CARFDEQYF. The CDR3 nucleotides read TGCGCCAGATTCGACGAGCAGTACTTC.

The rearrangement uses TRBV15 and TRBJ1-1; D not certain. The V and J ends lost 4 bases and 0 bases respectively, with 6 bases between them. Germline V gene data show CDR1 as LNHNV and CDR2 as YYDKDF (reference sequence). The CDR3 contains 13 residues. CDR3 loop: CATSTDMNTEAFF. The CDR3 nucleotides are TGTGCCACCAGCACCGACATGAACACTGAAGCTTTCTTT.

This clone was seen just once. The identical CDR3 is also encoded by other nucleotide sequences in the sample. The V gene is TRBV29-1, the J gene TRBJ2-7, with a tentative D call TRBD2 (6 bases). Germline CDR1 and CDR2: SQVTM and ANQGSEA. The CDR3 is 12 amino acids. Trimming removed 4 bases at V and 0 bases at J, with 7 bases between. The CDR3 nucleotides are TGCAGCGTTGGGCGGGGCTCCTACGAGCAGTACTTC. Residues: CSVGRGSYEQYF.

This chain connects TRBV28 to TRBJ1-2, with D perhaps TRBD1 (5 bases). Between the trimmed V and J ends, which lost 1 base and 6 bases, there was a span of 9 bases. This CDR3 is built from 13 residues. Germline CDR1 reads MDHEN; CDR2 reads SYDVKM. The CDR3: CASSLSGGNGYTF. CDR3 nucleotide sequence: TGTGCCAGCAGTTTATCCGGGGGGAATGGCTACACCTTC.

On this clone: At the DNA level, this CDR3 is encoded by other sequences in the same sample as well. The V call is TRBV5-1, the J call TRBJ2-3; no reliable D call. The CDR3 consists of 15 residues. Germline V gene lookup returns CDR1 SGHRS and CDR2 YFSETQ. V was clipped by 0 bases and J by 2 bases, with 10 bases between them. The CDR3: CASSLALLSTDTQYF. CDR3 in DNA: TGCGCCAGCAGCTTGGCGTTACTGTCCACAGATACGCAGTATTTT. Looking up the rest from reference TRBV5-1 and TRBJ2-3 gives the full variable domain: KAGVTQTPRYLIKTRGQQVTLSCSPISGHRSVSWYQQTPGQGLQFLFEYFSETQRNKGNFPGRFSGRQFSNSRSEMNVSTLELGDSALYLCASSLALLSTDTQYFGPGTRLTVL.

The chain combines TRBV5-4 with TRBJ2-3, with 9 bases lining up with TRBD2. CDR1 and CDR2 (germline): SGHNT, YYREEE (reference sequence). With 1 base clipped from V and 3 bases from J, the junction kept 3 bases outside the gene matches. The CDR3 length is 15 residues. CDR3 DNA: TGTGCCAGCAGCTTGCGGCTAGCGGGGACAGATACGCAGTATTTT. It encodes CASSLRLAGTDTQYF.

In regard to this clone: The same CDR3 also results from other DNA sequences found in this sample. This chain joins TRBV6-5 and TRBJ1-2; a possible D gene is TRBD1 (6 bases). CDR3 size: 16 residues. Germline assignment: CDR1 MNHEY and CDR2 SVGAGI. V lost 0 bases and J lost 4, with 15 bases in between. The CDR3 nucleotides read TGTGCCAGCAGTTACTCGCCAGGGGAAACCGTCTATGGCTACACCTTC. It codes for CASSYSPGETVYGYTF.

The chain is built from TRBV29-1 and TRBJ2-7; D gene unclear. The CDR3 length is 13 residues. Germline assignment: CDR1 SQVTM and CDR2 ANQGSEA. The V and J ends lost 0 bases and 1 base respectively, with 7 bases between them. Written as DNA, the CDR3 is TGCAGCGTTGAAGACTGGCAATCCTACGAGCAGTACTTC. Its translation is CSVEDWQSYEQYF.